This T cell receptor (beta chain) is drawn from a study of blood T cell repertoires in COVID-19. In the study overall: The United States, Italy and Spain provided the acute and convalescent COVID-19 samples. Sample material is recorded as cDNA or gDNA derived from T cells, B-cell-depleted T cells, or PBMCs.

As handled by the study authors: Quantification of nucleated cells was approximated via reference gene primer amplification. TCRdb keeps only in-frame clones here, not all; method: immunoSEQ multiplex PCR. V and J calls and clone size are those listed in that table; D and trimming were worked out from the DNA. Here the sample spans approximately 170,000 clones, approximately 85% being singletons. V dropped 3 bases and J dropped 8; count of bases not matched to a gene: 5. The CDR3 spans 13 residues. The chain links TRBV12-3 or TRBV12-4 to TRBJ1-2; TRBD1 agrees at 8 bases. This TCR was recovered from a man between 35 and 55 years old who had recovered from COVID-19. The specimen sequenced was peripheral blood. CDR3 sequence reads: CASSFQGARGYTF. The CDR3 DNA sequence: TGTGCCAGCAGTTTTCAGGGGGCGCGGGGCTACACCTTC.